The rows below give T cell receptor beta chains drawn from one sample of a study of OX40 agonist ivuxolimab in advanced cancers. This table comes from immunoSEQ multiplex PCR, and its TCRdb copy is limited to in-frame clones, with some not included. This table has about 77,000 clones, just under 90% appearing once. This specimen was CD4+ or CD8+ T cells sorted from blood, taken in a trial of the OX40 agonist ivuxolimab. The source of these receptors is an adult with an advanced solid tumor such as melanoma, head and neck, liver or kidney cancer. The CDR3 runs from the conserved cysteine through the conserved F or W. The order of the fields is clone size, J gene, V gene, CDR3 length, D gene, CDR3 protein, CDR3 DNA. The D gene is left open where the match is weak. Only some rows state a clone size, as once, few, many or a class for expanded clones.

clone_size: .; j_call: TRBJ1-5; v_call: TRBV27; cdr3_length: 14; d_call: TRBD1; cdr3_aa: CASRRTGENQPQHF; cdr3_nt: TGTGCCAGCAGGCGGACAGGAGAGAATCAGCCCCAGCATTTT
clone_size: .; j_call: TRBJ1-2; v_call: TRBV20-1; cdr3_length: 11; d_call: .; cdr3_aa: CSASTLMGYTF; cdr3_nt: TGCAGTGCTAGTACGCTGATGGGCTACACCTTC
clone_size: .; j_call: TRBJ1-6; v_call: TRBV5-1; cdr3_length: 17; d_call: .; cdr3_aa: CASSLAAGDTLNSPLHF; cdr3_nt: TGCGCCAGCAGCTTGGCGGCAGGGGATACCCTTAATTCACCCCTCCACTTT
clone_size: .; j_call: TRBJ2-5; v_call: TRBV5-1; cdr3_length: 13; d_call: .; cdr3_aa: CASSRGVQETQYF; cdr3_nt: TGCGCCAGCAGCCGGGGCGTCCAAGAGACCCAGTACTTC
clone_size: .; j_call: TRBJ2-1; v_call: TRBV15; cdr3_length: 17; d_call: TRBD2; cdr3_aa: CATSGSRLAGGWNEQFF; cdr3_nt: TGTGCCACCAGCGGATCCCGACTAGCGGGAGGATGGAATGAGCAGTTCTTC
clone_size: .; j_call: TRBJ2-3; v_call: TRBV7-6; cdr3_length: 14; d_call: .; cdr3_aa: CASSLAGSRNTQYF; cdr3_nt: TGTGCCAGCAGCTTGGCGGGATCAAGGAATACGCAGTATTTT
clone_size: .; j_call: TRBJ1-2; v_call: TRBV4-1; cdr3_length: 16; d_call: TRBD1; cdr3_aa: CASSLISGQGYYGYTF; cdr3_nt: TGCGCCAGCAGCCTCATCTCTGGACAGGGTTACTATGGCTACACCTTC
clone_size: .; j_call: TRBJ2-7; v_call: TRBV7-2; cdr3_length: 16; d_call: .; cdr3_aa: CASSLNGQRVGSEQYF; cdr3_nt: TGTGCCAGCAGCTTAAACGGTCAGAGGGTAGGCTCCGAGCAGTACTTC
clone_size: .; j_call: TRBJ2-7; v_call: TRBV5-1; cdr3_length: 17; d_call: TRBD2; cdr3_aa: CASSLWSTSGGQYEQYF; cdr3_nt: TGCGCCAGCAGCTTATGGTCGACTAGCGGGGGCCAATACGAGCAGTACTTC
clone_size: .; j_call: TRBJ2-2; v_call: TRBV7-8; cdr3_length: 12; d_call: .; cdr3_aa: CASSLEAGELFF; cdr3_nt: TGTGCCAGCAGCTTAGAAGCCGGGGAGCTGTTTTTT
clone_size: .; j_call: TRBJ2-1; v_call: TRBV4-1; cdr3_length: 16; d_call: TRBD2; cdr3_aa: CASSQVLAGSYNEQFF; cdr3_nt: TGCGCCAGCAGCCAAGTACTAGCGGGTTCCTACAATGAGCAGTTCTTC
clone_size: .; j_call: TRBJ2-7; v_call: TRBV6-5; cdr3_length: 14; d_call: .; cdr3_aa: CASSSAPQAREQYF; cdr3_nt: TGTGCCAGCAGTTCCGCTCCCCAGGCTAGAGAGCAGTACTTC
clone_size: .; j_call: TRBJ1-2; v_call: TRBV7-9; cdr3_length: 14; d_call: .; cdr3_aa: CASSLQGRAYGYTF; cdr3_nt: TGTGCCAGCAGCTTACAGGGTAGGGCTTATGGCTACACCTTC
clone_size: .; j_call: TRBJ1-5; v_call: TRBV6-4; cdr3_length: 19; d_call: .; cdr3_aa: CASSDGPRTGTNSNQPQHF; cdr3_nt: TGTGCCAGCAGTGACGGTCCCCGCACAGGGACAAACAGCAATCAGCCCCAGCATTTT
clone_size: once; j_call: TRBJ1-5; v_call: TRBV7-8; cdr3_length: 16; d_call: .; cdr3_aa: CASSLGAGNSNQPQHF; cdr3_nt: TGTGCCAGCAGCTTAGGGGCCGGGAATAGCAATCAGCCCCAGCATTTT
clone_size: once; j_call: TRBJ2-2; v_call: TRBV28; cdr3_length: 16; d_call: TRBD2; cdr3_aa: CASSPGTSGNGGELFF; cdr3_nt: TGTGCCAGCAGCCCCGGGACTAGCGGGAACGGCGGGGAGCTGTTTTTT
clone_size: .; j_call: TRBJ2-1; v_call: TRBV10-3; cdr3_length: 16; d_call: TRBD2; cdr3_aa: CAITSGGGGEGNEQFF; cdr3_nt: TGTGCCATCACCTCAGGAGGCGGGGGGGAGGGAAATGAGCAGTTCTTC
clone_size: .; j_call: TRBJ2-7; v_call: TRBV5-1; cdr3_length: 12; d_call: .; cdr3_aa: CASSLAAHEQYF; cdr3_nt: TGCGCCAGCAGCCTCGCTGCACACGAGCAGTACTTC
clone_size: .; j_call: TRBJ1-3; v_call: TRBV6-5; cdr3_length: 13; d_call: .; cdr3_aa: CASSSPGGNTIYF; cdr3_nt: TGTGCCAGCAGTTCGCCAGGGGGAAACACCATATATTTT
clone_size: .; j_call: TRBJ2-2; v_call: TRBV4-1; cdr3_length: 14; d_call: .; cdr3_aa: CASSQDAKPGELFF; cdr3_nt: TGCGCCAGCAGCCAAGACGCAAAGCCCGGGGAGCTGTTTTTT
clone_size: .; j_call: TRBJ1-5; v_call: TRBV19; cdr3_length: 14; d_call: TRBD1; cdr3_aa: CASSIRTGGQPQHF; cdr3_nt: TGTGCCAGTAGTATCCGGACAGGGGGTCAGCCCCAGCATTTT
clone_size: .; j_call: TRBJ1-3; v_call: TRBV5-1; cdr3_length: 16; d_call: TRBD1; cdr3_aa: CASSPGTVDSGNTIYF; cdr3_nt: TGCGCCAGCAGCCCTGGGACAGTGGACTCTGGAAACACCATATATTTT
clone_size: .; j_call: TRBJ2-7; v_call: TRBV11-3; cdr3_length: 15; d_call: .; cdr3_aa: CASSLGVQPSYEQYF; cdr3_nt: TGTGCCAGCAGCTTAGGTGTCCAGCCCTCCTACGAGCAGTACTTC
clone_size: .; j_call: TRBJ2-1; v_call: TRBV2; cdr3_length: 12; d_call: .; cdr3_aa: CAGRESHNEQFF; cdr3_nt: TGTGCCGGTCGGGAGTCTCACAATGAGCAGTTCTTC
clone_size: .; j_call: TRBJ1-1; v_call: TRBV7-8; cdr3_length: 14; d_call: .; cdr3_aa: CASSLVGAGTEAFF; cdr3_nt: TGTGCCAGCAGCTTAGTGGGGGCTGGGACTGAAGCTTTCTTT
clone_size: .; j_call: TRBJ2-5; v_call: TRBV5-1; cdr3_length: 18; d_call: .; cdr3_aa: CASSLGLVRAAGEETQYF; cdr3_nt: TGCGCCAGCAGCTTGGGTTTGGTTAGGGCAGCTGGGGAAGAGACCCAGTACTTC